This TCR beta chain was captured in a study of neurological immune-mediated disorders. Comments on this clonotype: Its antigen is unidentified.

V was shortened by 5 bases and J by 8 bases, with 6 bases between the two germline ends. Germline CDR1 and CDR2: DFQATT and SNEGSKA (reference sequence). The CDR3 has 10 residues. Findings of the study overall: While HTLV-1-associated myelopathy showed the greatest TCR clonal expansion, multiple sclerosis showed the least, falling below healthy controls.

With 10-nucleotide random UMIs, 5'RACE was used to make the cDNA. TCRdb passed the 5' RACE reads through MiXCR, listing each CDR3 protein once. Here the sample spans tens of thousands of distinct CDR3 sequences, 10% being singletons. The receptor comes from a woman younger than 45 with HTLV-1-associated myelopathy (HAM/TSP). The material sequenced was PBMCs. The J gene is TRBJ2-2, the V gene TRBV20-1; D uncertain. CDR3 region: CSALTGELFF. The CDR3 nucleotides are TGCAGTGCTCTAACAGGGGAGCTGTTTTTT.